These 7 T cell receptor beta chains share one sample of origin, sequenced in a study of blood T cell repertoires in COVID-19. Profiled with immunoSEQ multiplex PCR; TCRdb holds only in-frame clones, not every one. In the table there are about 100,000 clones, around 90% of which are singletons. The sequenced material came from peripheral blood. These receptors all stem from an older woman with acute or convalescent COVID-19.

This clone was found once. The chain combines TRBV5-1 with TRBJ2-3, with D possibly matching TRBD1 (5 bases). CDR3 length equals 13 residues. The germline gives CDR1 SGHRS, CDR2 YFSETQ. Trimming took off 4 bases at V and 5 bases at J, with 11 bases between the two ends. The chain's CDR3 is CASSPRQRDTQYF. The DNA for the CDR3 is TGCGCCAGCAGCCCCAGACAGAGAGATACGCAGTATTTT.

V is TRBV24-1 and J is TRBJ1-2; no definite D call. Between the trimmed V and J ends, which lost 3 bases and 7 bases, there was a span of 11 bases. Germline V CDR1 and CDR2: KGHDR, SFDVKD. The CDR3 contains 13 residues. The CDR3 is CATSDPQSVGYTF. In nucleotides, the CDR3 is TGTGCCACCAGTGATCCACAGTCGGTTGGCTACACCTTC.

This clone is a singleton in its sample. The chain joins TRBV9 to TRBJ2-5; TRBD2 matches at 10 bases. V was pared by 0 bases and J by 1 base, with 6 bases of the junction left unmatched. Germline-derived CDR1 and CDR2 are SGDLS and YYNGEE. CDR3 length: 17 amino acids. The CDR3 sequence is CASSVGSLAGVQETQYF. The CDR3 DNA is TGTGCCAGCAGCGTAGGAAGTCTAGCGGGAGTCCAAGAGACCCAGTACTTC.

V is TRBV7-3 and J is TRBJ2-5; D remains unclear. The V end lost 0 bases, the J end lost 3 bases, and 5 bases lay between the germline ends. The CDR3 has 13 amino acids. The germline V gene has CDR1 SGHTA and CDR2 FQGTGA. This CDR3 is CASSLTGEETQYF. The CDR3 bases are TGTGCCAGCAGCTTAACGGGCGAAGAGACCCAGTACTTC.

The chain is built from TRBV7-3 and TRBJ2-1; weak D call: TRBD1 (5 bases). The CDR3 has 12 residues. Trimming cost V 4 bases and J 10 bases, with 11 bases left between them. CDR1 and CDR2 from the germline V gene are SGHTA and FQGTGA. CDR3 nucleotides: TGTGCCAGCAGCTATATCCAGGGCGAGCAGTTCTTC. Protein product: CASSYIQGEQFF.

The V gene is TRBV6-5, the J gene TRBJ1-1, with D perhaps matching TRBD1 (6 bases). The germline CDR1 and CDR2 sequences are MNHEY and SVGAGI. V lost 0 bases and J 11 bases, leaving 16 bases between the germline ends. The CDR3 sequence is 14 residues long. The CDR3 here is CASSYSRTASEAFF. The CDR3 DNA reads as TGTGCCAGCAGTTACTCGAGGACAGCGTCCGAGGCTTTCTTT.

The V call is TRBV28, the J call TRBJ1-6; D gene uncertain. Trimming removed 6 bases from V and 0 bases from J, with 9 bases in between. Germline CDR1 is MDHEN and CDR2 is SYDVKM. The CDR3 sequence is 15 residues long. CDR3 amino acids: CASRSRSSYNSPLHF. DNA of the CDR3: TGTGCCAGCAGGTCGAGGAGCTCCTATAATTCACCCCTCCACTTT.